The clone carrying this T cell receptor (beta chain) has more than one count but fewer than ten. The antigen is unknown. V was cut by 4 bases and J by 1 base, with 12 bases left in between. The CDR3 runs to 15 residues. CDR1 is KGHSH and CDR2 is LQKENI in the germline V gene. The data stem from a study of CD8 T cells in ankylosing spondylitis. General study findings and limits: One TCR beta motif, made up of roughly 8 highly homologous variants, appeared characteristic of ankylosing spondylitis blood.

MiXCR, applied by TCRdb to the 5' RACE reads, yields one record per CDR3 protein. The data show over 450,000 distinct CDR3 sequences, about 13% seen once. Sequences were obtained from blood, either unsorted or a sorted T cell fraction (not recorded which). The chain uses TRBV18 and TRBJ2-3; D uncertain. This clonotype was obtained from a male donor with ankylosing spondylitis. The CDR3 DNA follows: TGTGCCAGCTCACTTTCCCCGGGTGGCACAGATACGCAGTATTTT. It specifies CASSLSPGGTDTQYF. The whole variable domain, remainder taken from reference TRBV18 and TRBJ2-3, is NAGVMQNPRHLVRRRGQEARLRCSPMKGHSHVYWYRQLPEEGLKFMVYLQKENIIDESGMPKERFSAEFPKEGPSILRIQQVVRGDSAAYFCASSLSPGGTDTQYFGPGTRLTVL.